This T cell receptor (beta chain) stems from a study of patients and donors after allogeneic stem cell transplantation. Per the germline V gene, CDR1 is KGHSH and CDR2 is LQKENI. The CDR3 consists of 14 residues. Trimming removed 0 bases from V and 1 base from J, with 7 bases in between. This clonotype was detected ten times or more. TCRdb recomputed calls from the RT-PCR reads with MiXCR, one row per CDR3 protein. This table has 70,000 to 95,000 distinct CDR3 sequences, approximately 5.2% appearing once. The rearrangement uses TRBV18 and TRBJ2-7; a possible D gene is TRBD1 (5 bases). The sequence was obtained from a human donor who was either an allogeneic HSCT recipient or a stem cell or donor lymphocyte infusion donor (not recorded which). It is not recorded whose cells these are; they may come from a transplant donor. Material: blood, either unsorted or a sorted T cell fraction (not recorded which). The CDR3: CASSPPPGSYEQYF. The CDR3 DNA reads as TGTGCCAGCTCACCACCTCCAGGGTCCTACGAGCAGTACTTC. The variable domain in full, with the rest retrieved from reference TRBV18 and TRBJ2-7, is NAGVMQNPRHLVRRRGQEARLRCSPMKGHSHVYWYRQLPEEGLKFMVYLQKENIIDESGMPKERFSAEFPKEGPSILRIQQVVRGDSAAYFCASSPPPGSYEQYFGPGTRLTVT.